A selection of T cell receptor beta chains follows, all from one sample in a study of early T cells in non-severe SARS-CoV-2 infection. TCRdb re-called the 5' RACE reads through MiXCR, storing one row per CDR3 protein. The sample includes roughly 80,000 distinct CDR3 sequences, around 15% of them seen just once. Sequenced sample: whole blood. These receptors originate from an adult who was a healthcare worker with PCR-confirmed SARS-CoV-2 infection or an uninfected control (not recorded which). The CDR3 runs from the conserved cysteine through the conserved F or W. A D gene is named only where the DNA matches it firmly. Part of the rows lack a size; the others show once, few, many or a class for expanded clones.

j_gene: TRBJ1-5; abundance: NA; d_gene: NA; v_gene: TRBV29-1; CDR3aa: CSARGNSNQPQHF; CDR3nt: TGCAGCGCTAGGGGAAATAGCAATCAGCCCCAGCATTTT
j_gene: TRBJ1-1; abundance: NA; d_gene: TRBD1; v_gene: TRBV7-3; CDR3aa: CASSPGGLGTEAFF; CDR3nt: TGTGCCAGCAGCCCAGGGGGATTAGGCACTGAAGCTTTCTTT
j_gene: TRBJ2-5; abundance: many; d_gene: NA; v_gene: TRBV18; CDR3aa: CASSLTVQETQYF; CDR3nt: TGTGCCAGCTCACTCACCGTCCAAGAGACCCAGTACTTC
j_gene: TRBJ2-3; abundance: many; d_gene: NA; v_gene: TRBV14; CDR3aa: CASSHIMRTDTQYF; CDR3nt: TGTGCCAGCAGCCACATAATGAGGACAGATACGCAGTATTTT
j_gene: TRBJ2-7; abundance: few; d_gene: TRBD1; v_gene: TRBV7-9; CDR3aa: CATRQGPYEQYF; CDR3nt: TGTGCCACCCGACAGGGCCCTTACGAGCAGTACTTC
j_gene: TRBJ1-1; abundance: once; d_gene: NA; v_gene: TRBV18; CDR3aa: CASSPLGQPSTANTEAFF; CDR3nt: TGTGCCAGCTCACCCCTTGGGCAACCCTCGACAGCGAACACTGAAGCTTTCTTT
j_gene: TRBJ2-7; abundance: NA; d_gene: NA; v_gene: TRBV29-1; CDR3aa: CSVEGAGDYEQYF; CDR3nt: TGCAGCGTTGAGGGGGCAGGGGACTACGAGCAGTACTTC
j_gene: TRBJ1-4; abundance: many; d_gene: TRBD1; v_gene: TRBV9; CDR3aa: CASSVSLQGTENEKLFF; CDR3nt: TGTGCCAGCAGCGTTTCGCTTCAAGGGACAGAGAATGAAAAACTGTTTTTT
j_gene: TRBJ2-3; abundance: many; d_gene: NA; v_gene: TRBV18; CDR3aa: CASSPSGDTQYF; CDR3nt: TGTGCCAGCTCACCATCGGGGGATACGCAGTATTTT
j_gene: TRBJ2-1; abundance: few; d_gene: NA; v_gene: TRBV6-1; CDR3aa: CASSQPPGTEFNEQFF; CDR3nt: TGTGCCAGCAGTCAACCACCAGGGACTGAATTCAATGAGCAGTTCTTC
j_gene: TRBJ1-2; abundance: NA; d_gene: NA; v_gene: TRBV30; CDR3aa: CAWRGVRQESNYGYTF; CDR3nt: TGTGCCTGGAGGGGGGTCCGACAGGAAAGTAACTATGGCTACACCTTC
j_gene: TRBJ2-7; abundance: few; d_gene: NA; v_gene: TRBV20-1; CDR3aa: CSAPRRDTLAYEQYF; CDR3nt: TGCAGTGCCCCTAGGAGGGACACCCTGGCCTACGAGCAGTACTTC
j_gene: TRBJ2-1; abundance: NA; d_gene: TRBD2; v_gene: TRBV20-1; CDR3aa: CSARPRLAGGRNEQFF; CDR3nt: TGCAGTGCTAGGCCTCGACTAGCGGGAGGCCGCAACGAGCAGTTCTTC
j_gene: TRBJ2-7; abundance: few; d_gene: NA; v_gene: TRBV10-3; CDR3aa: CAISEWEYEQYF; CDR3nt: TGTGCCATCAGTGAGTGGGAGTACGAGCAGTACTTC
j_gene: TRBJ1-1; abundance: NA; d_gene: TRBD1; v_gene: TRBV7-9; CDR3aa: CASSFPDRATEAFF; CDR3nt: TGTGCCAGCAGCTTCCCGGACAGGGCCACTGAAGCTTTCTTT
j_gene: TRBJ2-2; abundance: few; d_gene: TRBD1; v_gene: TRBV10-3; CDR3aa: CAISATGQGANTGELFF; CDR3nt: TGTGCCATCAGTGCCACCGGACAGGGGGCTAACACCGGGGAGCTGTTTTTT
j_gene: TRBJ2-5; abundance: many; d_gene: TRBD2; v_gene: TRBV12-3/TRBV12-4; CDR3aa: CASSDYNSGIQETQYF; CDR3nt: TGTGCCAGCAGCGATTATAATAGCGGGATCCAAGAGACCCAGTACTTC
j_gene: TRBJ2-6; abundance: NA; d_gene: NA; v_gene: TRBV5-5; CDR3aa: CASSGFSGRGANVLTF; CDR3nt: TGTGCCAGCAGCGGCTTCTCAGGGAGAGGGGCCAACGTCCTGACTTTC
j_gene: TRBJ2-4; abundance: few; d_gene: NA; v_gene: TRBV7-2; CDR3aa: CASSSFRDIQYF; CDR3nt: TGTGCCAGCAGCTCCTTCCGGGACATTCAGTACTTC
j_gene: TRBJ1-2; abundance: many; d_gene: TRBD1; v_gene: TRBV18; CDR3aa: CASSQRTGGNYGYTF; CDR3nt: TGTGCCAGCTCGCAAAGGACAGGGGGAAACTATGGCTACACCTTC
j_gene: TRBJ1-4; abundance: many; d_gene: NA; v_gene: TRBV7-9; CDR3aa: CASSLFLNNEKLFF; CDR3nt: TGTGCCAGCAGCTTATTCCTGAATAATGAAAAACTGTTTTTT
j_gene: TRBJ2-3; abundance: many; d_gene: NA; v_gene: TRBV7-8; CDR3aa: CASSLAPRDWQYF; CDR3nt: TGTGCCAGCAGCTTAGCCCCCCGGGATTGGCAGTATTTT
j_gene: TRBJ1-6; abundance: many; d_gene: NA; v_gene: TRBV4-1; CDR3aa: CASSQVSGGSYNSPLHF; CDR3nt: TGCGCCAGCAGCCAGGTCAGTGGAGGGTCCTATAATTCACCCCTCCACTTT
j_gene: TRBJ2-3; abundance: few; d_gene: NA; v_gene: TRBV19; CDR3aa: CASSIVHSTDTQYF; CDR3nt: TGTGCCAGTAGTATCGTTCACTCTACAGATACGCAGTATTTT
j_gene: TRBJ2-7; abundance: NA; d_gene: TRBD2; v_gene: TRBV4-1; CDR3aa: CASSHRLAGASYEQYF; CDR3nt: TGCGCCAGCAGCCATAGACTAGCGGGAGCGTCCTACGAGCAGTACTTC
j_gene: TRBJ2-7; abundance: many; d_gene: NA; v_gene: TRBV3-1; CDR3aa: CASSSQGTLKQYF; CDR3nt: TGTGCCAGCAGCTCGCAGGGGACATTGAAGCAGTACTTC
j_gene: TRBJ1-1; abundance: NA; d_gene: NA; v_gene: TRBV12-5; CDR3aa: CASGFEPNTEAFF; CDR3nt: TGTGCTAGTGGTTTTGAACCGAACACTGAAGCTTTCTTT
j_gene: TRBJ1-1; abundance: few; d_gene: NA; v_gene: TRBV6-1; CDR3aa: CASSEQSFRNTEAFF; CDR3nt: TGTGCCAGCAGTGAACAGTCCTTCCGGAACACTGAAGCTTTCTTT